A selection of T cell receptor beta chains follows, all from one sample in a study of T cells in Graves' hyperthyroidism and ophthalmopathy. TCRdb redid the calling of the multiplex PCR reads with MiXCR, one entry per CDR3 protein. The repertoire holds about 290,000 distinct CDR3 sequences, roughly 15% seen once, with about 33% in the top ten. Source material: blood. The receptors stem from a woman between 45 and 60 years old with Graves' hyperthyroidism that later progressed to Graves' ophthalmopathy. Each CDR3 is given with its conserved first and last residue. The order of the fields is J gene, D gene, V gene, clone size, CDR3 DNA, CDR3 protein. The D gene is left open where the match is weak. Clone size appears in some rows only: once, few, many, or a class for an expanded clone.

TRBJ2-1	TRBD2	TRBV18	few	TGTGCCAGCTCACCAAGTTGGCGGGAGTCCTACAATGAGCAGTTCTTC	CASSPSWRESYNEQFF
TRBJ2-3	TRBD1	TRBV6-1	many	TGTGCCAGCAGTTCGACAGGGGTCGGGCCAGATACGCAGTATTTT	CASSSTGVGPDTQYF
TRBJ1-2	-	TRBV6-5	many	TGTGCCAGCAGTTACTCGACCTTCGACCCACCGGCGTTTGTCCATGGCTACACCTTC	CASSYSTFDPPAFVHGYTF
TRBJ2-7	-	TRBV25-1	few	TGTGCCAGCAGCCCCATGTCCAGTTATTATTCCTACGAGCAGTACTTC	CASSPMSSYYSYEQYF
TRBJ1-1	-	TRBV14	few	TGTGCCAGCAGTTTTCCGGGCGGTGGGGCGGACACTGAAGCTTTCTTT	CASSFPGGGADTEAFF
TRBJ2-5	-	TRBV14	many	TGTGCCAGCAGCCAACGGGGACAAGAGACCCAGTACTTC	CASSQRGQETQYF
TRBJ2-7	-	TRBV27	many	TGTGCCAGCAGTTCTTACCAGGGTTACGAGCAGTACTTC	CASSSYQGYEQYF
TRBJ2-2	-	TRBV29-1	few	TGCAGCGGGGGGGCCGGGACCGGGGAGCTGTTTTTT	CSGGAGTGELFF
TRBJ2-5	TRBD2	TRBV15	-	TGTGCCACCAGCAGTATTACAGGAACTAGCGCTCAAGAGACCCAGTACTTC	CATSSITGTSAQETQYF
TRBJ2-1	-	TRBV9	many	TGTGCCAGCAGCGATGAGGGGAATGAGCAGTTCTTC	CASSDEGNEQFF
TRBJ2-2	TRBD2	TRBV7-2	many	TGTGCCAGCATGTGGGGGGGTAGCACCGGGGAGCTGTTTTTT	CASMWGGSTGELFF
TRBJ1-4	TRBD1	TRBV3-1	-	TGTGCTAGCAGCTCAAGGGGAGACAGGGGCTTAAAACTGTTTTTT	CASSSRGDRGLKLFF
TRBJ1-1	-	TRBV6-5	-	TGTGCCAGCACCAAACCGGGACATAATTATCCAGCTTTCTTT	CASTKPGHNYPAFF
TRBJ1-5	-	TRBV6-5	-	TGTGCCAGCAGTTACTCGGGGAATAGCAATCGGCCCCAGCATTTT	CASSYSGNSNRPQHF
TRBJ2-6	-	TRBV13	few	TGTGCCAGCAGCTACCCCGCTCTGGGGGCCAACGTCCTGACTTTC	CASSYPALGANVLTF
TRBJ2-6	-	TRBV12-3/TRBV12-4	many	TGTGCCAGCAGTTTCGGAGTCTCTGGGGCCAACGTCCTGACTTTC	CASSFGVSGANVLTF
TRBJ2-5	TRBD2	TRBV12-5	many	TGTGCTAGTGGTTTGGACCCTTGGACTAGCGGGAGTTATGAGACCCAGTACTTC	CASGLDPWTSGSYETQYF
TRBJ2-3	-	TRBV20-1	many	TGCAGTGCTAGAGATCGGAACACAGATACGCAGTATTTT	CSARDRNTDTQYF
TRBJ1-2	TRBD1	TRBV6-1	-	TGTGCCAGCAGTGAAGCCGCAGGGGGCAGCAACTATGGCTACACCTTC	CASSEAAGGSNYGYTF
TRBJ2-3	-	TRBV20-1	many	TGCAGTGCTCCCGGGACAAGCCCCACAGATACGCAGTATTTT	CSAPGTSPTDTQYF
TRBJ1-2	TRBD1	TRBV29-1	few	TGCAGCGTTTCATTGGGGACAGGCAATATCTATGGCTACACCTTC	CSVSLGTGNIYGYTF
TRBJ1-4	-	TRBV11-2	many	TGTGCCAGCAGCTTAGTTACCAATGAAAAACTGTTTTTT	CASSLVTNEKLFF
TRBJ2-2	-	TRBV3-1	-	TGTGCCAGCAGCCAAGTAATCGGGGGGGAGCTGTTTTTT	CASSQVIGGELFF
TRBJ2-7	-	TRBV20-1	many	TGCAGTGCTAGTTCTAGCGTTTCCTACGAGCAGTACTTC	CSASSSVSYEQYF
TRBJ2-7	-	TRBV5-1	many	TGCGCCAGCAGCTTGGTGGACGGGACATTCTCCTACGAGCAGTACTTC	CASSLVDGTFSYEQYF
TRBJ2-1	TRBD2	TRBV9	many	TGTGCCAGCAGCGTAGACGGGAGGTACAATGAGCAGTTCTTC	CASSVDGRYNEQFF
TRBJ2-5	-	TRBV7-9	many	TGTGCCAGCAGCTTAAACTTACAAGAGACCCAGTACTTC	CASSLNLQETQYF
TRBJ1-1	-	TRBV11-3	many	TGTGCCAGCAGCGCCGGCCGATACACTGAAGCTTTCTTT	CASSAGRYTEAFF
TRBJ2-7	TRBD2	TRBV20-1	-	TGCAGTGCTAGACGGTCGGGGGGACTAGCAACCCACGAGCAGTACTTC	CSARRSGGLATHEQYF
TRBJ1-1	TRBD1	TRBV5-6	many	TGTGCCAGCAGCTTGGGGCTGGACAGGGAAGGGACTGAAGCTTTCTTT	CASSLGLDREGTEAFF
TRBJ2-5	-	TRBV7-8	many	TGTGCCAGCAGCGCCGGACAGAAAGAGACCCAGTACTTC	CASSAGQKETQYF
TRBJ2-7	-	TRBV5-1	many	TGCGCCAGCAGCCTGGGACACGGTGGGTACGAGCAGTACTTC	CASSLGHGGYEQYF
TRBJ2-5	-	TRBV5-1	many	TGCGCCAGCAGCAACGGACAGCCCGTGGAGGAGACCCAGTACTTC	CASSNGQPVEETQYF
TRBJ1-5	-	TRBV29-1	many	TGCAGCGTTGTGGCGAATAGCAATCAGCCCCAGCATTTT	CSVVANSNQPQHF
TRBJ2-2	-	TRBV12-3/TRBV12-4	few	TGTGCCAGCAGTTTGAGGCAGGGTATGGGAACCGGGGAGCTGTTTTTT	CASSLRQGMGTGELFF
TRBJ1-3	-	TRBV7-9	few	TGTGCCAGCAGCTTGGTCCTCTCTGGAAACACCATATATTTT	CASSLVLSGNTIYF
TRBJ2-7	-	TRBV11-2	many	TGTGCCAGCAGCATCTACACGGGAGCGTACGAGCAGTACTTC	CASSIYTGAYEQYF
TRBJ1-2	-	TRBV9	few	TGTGCCAGCAGCGTTGATCAGGGGCCGTATGGCTACACCTTC	CASSVDQGPYGYTF
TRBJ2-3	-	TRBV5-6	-	TGTGCCAGCAGTAGACAGGACCTAACAGATACGCAGTATTTT	CASSRQDLTDTQYF